This paragraph covers one TCR beta chain sequence. This sample was included in a study of blood T cell repertoires in COVID-19. Study overall: Whether acute or convalescent, the COVID-19 samples came from the United States, Italy and Spain.

Germline CDR1 is LNHDA and CDR2 is SQIVND (reference sequence). V was clipped by 6 bases and J by 4 bases, with 13 bases between them. CDR3 length: 14 amino acids. Repertoires were generated with immunoSEQ multiplex PCR, while TCRdb's copy carries only in-frame clones and drops some. The sample holds about 27,000 clones; 91% are singletons and the top ten take roughly a sixth. Sequenced: peripheral blood. This chain connects TRBV19 to TRBJ1-5; tentatively, D is TRBD1 (5 bases). The TCR originated in a human donor with active COVID-19. The donor label of this sample is uncertain. The CDR3 spells CASSGGPQNQPQHF. In DNA, the CDR3 is TGTGCCAGTAGCGGGGGACCCCAGAATCAGCCCCAGCATTTT. Filled out from reference TRBV19 and TRBJ1-5, the complete variable domain reads DGGITQSPKYLFRKEGQNVTLSCEQNLNHDAMYWYRQDPGQGLRLIYYSQIVNDFQKGDIAEGYSVSREKKESFPLTVTSAQKNPTAFYLCASSGGPQNQPQHFGDGTRLSIL.